This T cell receptor beta chain was captured by sequencing in a study of blood T cell repertoires in COVID-19. Study information: The United States, Italy and Spain provided the acute and convalescent COVID-19 samples. T cells, B-cell-depleted T cells, or PBMCs provided the cDNA or gDNA that served as material.

Original handling: Researchers report that nucleated cell counts were estimated from reference gene primer amplification. Method: immunoSEQ multiplex PCR; TCRdb's copy keeps in-frame clones and lacks some. V and J calls and clone size come straight from that table; D and trimming were deduced from the DNA. This table holds about 88,000 clones, roughly 84% found once. Trimming took 1 base from V and 10 from J; bases not matched to a gene: 13. The CDR3 is 17 residues long. CDR1 and CDR2 from the germline V gene are MGHRA and YSYEKL. The TCR originated in a woman aged 70-85 years with acute or convalescent COVID-19. Input material: peripheral blood. The rearrangement links TRBV4-1 to TRBJ2-1, with TRBD2 matching over 10 bases. The CDR3 region is CASSQVISGGASREQFF. The CDR3 DNA follows: TGCGCCAGCAGCCAAGTAATAAGCGGGGGGGCCTCCCGGGAGCAGTTCTTC.